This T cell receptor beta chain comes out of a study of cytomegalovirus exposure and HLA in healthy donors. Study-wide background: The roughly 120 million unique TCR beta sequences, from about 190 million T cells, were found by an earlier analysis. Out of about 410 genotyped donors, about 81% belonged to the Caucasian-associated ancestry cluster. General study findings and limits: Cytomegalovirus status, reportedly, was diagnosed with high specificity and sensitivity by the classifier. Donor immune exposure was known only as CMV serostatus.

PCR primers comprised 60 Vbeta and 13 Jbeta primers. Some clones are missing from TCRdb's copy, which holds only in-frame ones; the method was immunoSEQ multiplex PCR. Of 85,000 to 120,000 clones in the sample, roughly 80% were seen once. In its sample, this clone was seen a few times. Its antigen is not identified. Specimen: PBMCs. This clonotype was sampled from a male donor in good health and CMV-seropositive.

Written as DNA, the CDR3 is TGTGCCAGCGGGCAGACAGGAAAAGAAGCTTTCTTT. Its translation: CASGQTGKEAFF. This chain connects TRBV6-5 to TRBJ1-1, with a weak D call TRBD1 (6 bases). The CDR3 is made up of 12 amino acids. V was pared by 8 bases and J by 8 bases, with 15 bases between. The germline V gene has CDR1 MNHEY and CDR2 SVGAGI.